This T cell receptor (beta chain) stems from a study of early T cells in non-severe SARS-CoV-2 infection. Study overall: Sequenced bulk RNA came from whole blood that was unsorted, and chains were unpaired. Study-level findings and limits: VDJdb matching, biased toward anti-spike CD8 responses, missed private and CD4 specificities.

This clonotype has a handful of counts. The antigen is unknown. There are 15 residues in the CDR3. The germline V and J ends were trimmed by 3 bases and 11 bases, with 19 bases remaining between them. Molecules of cDNA were individually given unique molecular identifiers that were attached to them. Using its own MiXCR run on the 5' RACE reads, TCRdb lists one record per CDR3 protein. The profile shows 57,000 or so distinct CDR3 sequences, 10% to 15% of them singletons. This clonotype was obtained from an adult who was a healthcare worker with PCR-confirmed SARS-CoV-2 infection or an uninfected control (not recorded which). Source material: whole blood. V usage is TRBV12-3 or TRBV12-4 and J usage is TRBJ1-4; possible D gene TRBD1, 6 bases. The CDR3 region is CASSLGGTLSGKLFF. CDR3 in DNA: TGTGCCAGCAGTTTGGGCGGGACACTCTCCGGTAAACTGTTTTTT.